Below, 10 T cell receptor beta chains from the same sample are listed, as sequenced in a study of CD8+ T cells in alopecia areata. The sequencing template was cDNA reverse transcribed from extracted RNA. Here immunoSEQ multiplex PCR was the method, and the copy in TCRdb shows in-frame clones only, minus some. The top ten hold around 1.2% of the sample, which has roughly 250,000 clones, 67% seen once. This sample comprised CD4+ T cells sorted from blood, obtained at week 0. The receptor set was obtained from a human donor with alopecia areata.

The CDR3 DNA reads as TGTGCCATCAGTGACGGACAGGGAAGTACACCCCTCCACTTT. It yields the protein CAISDGQGSTPLHF. The rearrangement links TRBV10-3 to TRBJ1-6, with 8 bases aligning to TRBD1. Germline loops: CDR1 ENHRY, CDR2 SYGVKD. The CDR3 contains 14 residues. V lost 3 bases and J lost 11; bases outside the gene matches: 6.

The chain employs TRBV6-1 and TRBJ2-2; tentatively, D is TRBD1 or TRBD2 (6 bases each). The germline gives CDR1 MNHNS, CDR2 SASEGT. CDR3 size: 15 residues. Deletions cut 6 bases from V and 3 bases from J, with 14 bases between. CDR3 nucleotide sequence: TGTGCCAGCAGCCCCCCCGGGGGCGACACCGGGGAGCTGTTTTTT. This gives the protein CASSPPGGDTGELFF.

This clone came up a few times. The chain carries TRBV11-2 and TRBJ2-3; possibly TRBD2 for D (7 bases). V was trimmed by 3 bases and J by 5 bases, leaving 21 bases between them. Germline loops: CDR1 SGHAT, CDR2 FQNNGV. The CDR3 totals 17 residues. CDR3 residues: CASSFIGGQPGGDTQYF. CDR3 sequence (DNA): TGTGCCAGCAGCTTTATCGGTGGACAGCCGGGGGGAGATACGCAGTATTTT.

V usage is TRBV6-5 and J usage is TRBJ2-2; D is possibly TRBD2 (7 bases). Trimming removed 6 bases from V and 6 bases from J, with 14 bases in between. Germline V CDR1 and CDR2: MNHEY, SVGAGI. The CDR3 consists of 14 residues. The CDR3 DNA reads TGTGCCAGCAGCCGGGGGGCCCCGCCCGGGGAGCTGTTTTTT. Its translation: CASSRGAPPGELFF.

The chain couples TRBV29-1 to TRBJ2-3, with D perhaps matching TRBD2 (5 bases). The V end was cut by 3 bases, the J end by 3 bases, with 16 bases between. The CDR3 length is 15 residues. Looked up from germline, CDR1 is SQVTM and CDR2 is ANQGSEA. CDR3 in amino acids: CSVEGTRWKTDTQYF. In nucleotides, the CDR3 is TGCAGCGTTGAGGGCACTAGATGGAAGACAGATACGCAGTATTTT.

The chain joins TRBV7-9 to TRBJ1-5, with no clear D. The germline V gene has CDR1 SEHNR and CDR2 FQNEAQ (reference sequence). The CDR3 contains 13 residues. The germline V and J ends were trimmed by 1 base and 6 bases, with 7 bases remaining between them. The CDR3 DNA reads as TGTGCCAGCAGCTTAGAATTGGGTCAGCCCCAGCATTTT. It specifies CASSLELGQPQHF. Together with reference TRBV7-9 and TRBJ1-5, the CDR3 gives the full variable domain: DTGVSQNPRHKITKRGQNVTFRCDPISEHNRLYWYRQTLGQGPEFLTYFQNEAQLEKSRLLSDRFSAERPKGSFSTLEIQRTEQGDSAMYLCASSLELGQPQHFGDGTRLSIL.

CDR3 sequence (DNA): TGCGCCAGCAGCTTGACCCGAGGGGAAATGGAGACCCAGTACTTC. Translation gives CASSLTRGEMETQYF. This chain links TRBV5-1 with TRBJ2-5; TRBD1 or TRBD2 may be the D gene (5 bases each). CDR3 length: 15 amino acids. CDR1 is SGHRS and CDR2 is YFSETQ in the germline V gene. V lost 1 base and J 5 bases, leaving 15 bases between the germline ends.

The chain employs TRBV5-1 and TRBJ2-5, with 7 bases lining up with TRBD2. Germline CDR1 and CDR2: SGHRS and YFSETQ. The CDR3 loop spans 15 amino acids. Trimming removed 4 bases from V and 2 bases from J; junction bases left unmatched: 8. Here the CDR3 reads CASSPTEGGQETQYF. CDR3 sequence (DNA): TGCGCCAGCAGCCCGACAGAGGGAGGGCAAGAGACCCAGTACTTC.

The V call is TRBV7-2, the J call TRBJ2-7; maybe TRBD1 (5 bases). Germline CDR1 is SGHTA and CDR2 is FQGNSA. The CDR3 runs to 14 residues. V lost 3 bases, J lost 1 base, and 10 bases lay in between. The CDR3 loop reads CASSFIRASYEQYF. CDR3 coding DNA: TGTGCCAGCAGCTTTATCAGGGCTTCCTACGAGCAGTACTTC.

This chain uses TRBV2 with TRBJ2-5; 9 bases map to TRBD1. Trimming removed 6 bases from V and 5 bases from J; junction bases left unmatched: 4. CDR1 SNHLY and CDR2 FYNNEI come from the germline V gene. The CDR3 is made up of 13 amino acids. The DNA for the CDR3 is TGTGCCAGCAGCTCCGGGACAGGGGAGACCCAGTACTTC. It encodes CASSSGTGETQYF.